Listed below are T cell receptor beta chains from one sample, sequenced in a study of vaccination and CD4 T cells after COVID-19. For these TCRs, the target antigens are not known. Using its own MiXCR run on the PCR reads, TCRdb lists one record per CDR3 protein. The sample records about 6,800 distinct CDR3 sequences, around four fifths being singletons. Sequencing input: CD4+ T cells from blood, cultured in vitro. The receptors shown here come from a human donor who had recovered from COVID-19. Each CDR3 is given with its conserved first and last residue. The D gene is left open where the match is weak. Clone size is shown for a subset of rows, as once, few, many or a class of expanded clone.

abundance: -; v_gene: TRBV2; j_gene: TRBJ1-1; d_gene: TRBD1; CDR3aa: CASSAGGQGARTEAFF; CDR3nt: TGTGCCAGCAGTGCCGGAGGACAGGGGGCGCGAACTGAAGCTTTCTTT
abundance: -; v_gene: TRBV27; j_gene: TRBJ1-4; d_gene: -; CDR3aa: CASSSLRQATNEKLFF; CDR3nt: TGTGCCAGCAGTTCGCTCCGACAAGCAACTAATGAAAAACTGTTTTTT
abundance: -; v_gene: TRBV6-1; j_gene: TRBJ1-2; d_gene: -; CDR3aa: CASSEAWNRQVYGYTF; CDR3nt: TGTGCCAGCAGTGAAGCGTGGAATCGGCAGGTCTATGGCTACACCTTC
abundance: -; v_gene: TRBV20-1; j_gene: TRBJ1-2; d_gene: TRBD1; CDR3aa: CSATPGTVKGYTF; CDR3nt: TGCAGTGCTACCCCCGGGACAGTTAAAGGCTACACCTTC
abundance: once; v_gene: TRBV20-1; j_gene: TRBJ2-5; d_gene: -; CDR3aa: CSARMNFGETQYF; CDR3nt: TGCAGTGCTAGAATGAATTTCGGGGAGACCCAGTACTTC
abundance: -; v_gene: TRBV21-1; j_gene: TRBJ2-5; d_gene: -; CDR3aa: CASSKTGEMETQYF; CDR3nt: TGTGCCAGCAGTAAGACAGGGGAGATGGAGACCCAGTACTTC
abundance: -; v_gene: TRBV27; j_gene: TRBJ2-5; d_gene: TRBD2; CDR3aa: CASRGGPSGSSTETQYF; CDR3nt: TGTGCCAGCAGAGGGGGCCCTAGCGGGAGTAGTACGGAGACCCAGTACTTC
abundance: -; v_gene: TRBV2; j_gene: TRBJ1-6; d_gene: TRBD1; CDR3aa: CASSVTGQGGSPLHF; CDR3nt: TGTGCCAGCAGTGTCACAGGACAGGGGGGCTCACCCCTCCACTTT
abundance: -; v_gene: TRBV20-1; j_gene: TRBJ2-7; d_gene: TRBD2; CDR3aa: CSATKSGTYYEQYF; CDR3nt: TGCAGTGCTACGAAAAGCGGGACCTACTACGAGCAGTACTTC
abundance: -; v_gene: TRBV7-8; j_gene: TRBJ2-7; d_gene: TRBD2; CDR3aa: CASTHSGGREYF; CDR3nt: TGTGCCAGCACCCACAGCGGGGGCAGGGAGTACTTC
abundance: -; v_gene: TRBV24-1; j_gene: TRBJ2-3; d_gene: TRBD1; CDR3aa: CATSDLTGGRTTDTQYF; CDR3nt: TGTGCCACCAGTGATCTGACAGGGGGTAGGACGACAGATACGCAGTATTTT
abundance: -; v_gene: TRBV7-2; j_gene: TRBJ1-2; d_gene: TRBD1; CDR3aa: CASSTNTGTGNGYTF; CDR3nt: TGTGCCAGCAGCACGAATACCGGGACAGGGAACGGCTACACCTTC
abundance: once; v_gene: TRBV5-1; j_gene: TRBJ1-1; d_gene: -; CDR3aa: CASSLATGPNTEAFF; CDR3nt: TGCGCCAGCAGCTTGGCCACAGGGCCGAACACTGAAGCTTTCTTT
abundance: -; v_gene: TRBV25-1; j_gene: TRBJ2-1; d_gene: -; CDR3aa: CASSDGLPSYNEQFF; CDR3nt: TGTGCCAGCAGTGACGGGTTACCCTCCTACAATGAGCAGTTCTTC
abundance: -; v_gene: TRBV28; j_gene: TRBJ1-1; d_gene: -; CDR3aa: CASSRVVAGSEAFF; CDR3nt: TGTGCCAGCAGTAGGGTAGTAGCGGGGTCTGAAGCTTTCTTT
abundance: -; v_gene: TRBV19; j_gene: TRBJ2-1; d_gene: TRBD2; CDR3aa: CASSIGAGDFNEQFF; CDR3nt: TGTGCCAGTAGTATTGGAGCGGGAGATTTCAATGAGCAGTTCTTC
abundance: -; v_gene: TRBV20-1; j_gene: TRBJ1-2; d_gene: -; CDR3aa: CSAANYGYTF; CDR3nt: TGCAGTGCTGCTAACTATGGCTACACCTTC
abundance: -; v_gene: TRBV28; j_gene: TRBJ2-7; d_gene: -; CDR3aa: CASSRRRTALSYEQYF; CDR3nt: TGTGCCAGCAGCCGACGGCGGACAGCACTATCCTACGAGCAGTACTTC
abundance: -; v_gene: TRBV7-2; j_gene: TRBJ1-5; d_gene: -; CDR3aa: CASSLMGNQPQHF; CDR3nt: TGTGCCAGCAGCTTAATGGGCAATCAGCCCCAGCATTTT
abundance: -; v_gene: TRBV15; j_gene: TRBJ1-5; d_gene: -; CDR3aa: CATSIGGSNQPQHF; CDR3nt: TGTGCCACCAGCATAGGAGGGAGCAATCAGCCCCAGCATTTT
abundance: -; v_gene: TRBV2; j_gene: TRBJ1-1; d_gene: TRBD1; CDR3aa: CASSHLGQVNTEAFF; CDR3nt: TGTGCCAGCAGTCATTTGGGACAGGTGAACACTGAAGCTTTCTTT
abundance: -; v_gene: TRBV20-1; j_gene: TRBJ2-1; d_gene: TRBD2; CDR3aa: CSARGTSGSRRNEQFF; CDR3nt: TGCAGTGCTAGAGGGACTAGCGGGAGTAGGCGGAATGAGCAGTTCTTC
abundance: few; v_gene: TRBV20-1; j_gene: TRBJ2-5; d_gene: -; CDR3aa: CSARMAGQETQYF; CDR3nt: TGCAGTGCTAGAATGGCGGGACAAGAGACCCAGTACTTC
abundance: few; v_gene: TRBV20-1; j_gene: TRBJ1-2; d_gene: -; CDR3aa: CSARGGAYGYTF; CDR3nt: TGCAGTGCTAGGGGTGGGGCCTATGGCTACACCTTC
abundance: -; v_gene: TRBV7-9; j_gene: TRBJ1-1; d_gene: -; CDR3aa: CASSLVERNTEAFF; CDR3nt: TGTGCCAGCAGCTTAGTAGAGAGGAACACTGAAGCTTTCTTT
abundance: -; v_gene: TRBV6-1; j_gene: TRBJ1-1; d_gene: TRBD1; CDR3aa: CASRSRDRRAFF; CDR3nt: TGTGCCAGCAGATCCCGGGACAGACGGGCTTTCTTT
abundance: -; v_gene: TRBV24-1; j_gene: TRBJ1-5; d_gene: TRBD1; CDR3aa: CATSDEGQGNQPQHF; CDR3nt: TGTGCCACCAGTGACGAAGGACAGGGCAATCAGCCCCAGCATTTT
abundance: -; v_gene: TRBV7-3; j_gene: TRBJ2-3; d_gene: -; CDR3aa: CASSLIPGRGVTDTQYF; CDR3nt: TGTGCCAGCAGCTTAATTCCGGGGCGCGGGGTAACAGATACGCAGTATTTT
abundance: -; v_gene: TRBV27; j_gene: TRBJ2-7; d_gene: TRBD1; CDR3aa: CASTPGTGPYEQYF; CDR3nt: TGTGCCAGCACCCCCGGGACAGGGCCCTACGAGCAGTACTTC
abundance: -; v_gene: TRBV4-1; j_gene: TRBJ2-2; d_gene: TRBD1; CDR3aa: CASSQAPGQGHGELFF; CDR3nt: TGCGCCAGCAGCCAAGCACCGGGACAGGGTCACGGGGAGCTGTTTTTT
abundance: -; v_gene: TRBV15; j_gene: TRBJ2-5; d_gene: -; CDR3aa: CATSRDIKETQYF; CDR3nt: TGTGCCACCAGCAGGGACATAAAAGAGACCCAGTACTTC
abundance: -; v_gene: TRBV20-1; j_gene: TRBJ1-5; d_gene: -; CDR3aa: CSARDRTAGLNQPQHF; CDR3nt: TGCAGTGCTAGAGATCGGACAGCGGGCCTCAATCAGCCCCAGCATTTT
abundance: few; v_gene: TRBV27; j_gene: TRBJ2-1; d_gene: TRBD2; CDR3aa: CASSLWSQAGPYNEQFF; CDR3nt: TGTGCCAGCAGTTTATGGTCGCAAGCGGGACCCTACAATGAGCAGTTCTTC
abundance: -; v_gene: TRBV27; j_gene: TRBJ2-5; d_gene: TRBD1; CDR3aa: CASMSDRGQETQYF; CDR3nt: TGTGCCAGCATGTCGGACAGGGGTCAAGAGACCCAGTACTTC
abundance: medium-sized; v_gene: TRBV12-3/TRBV12-4; j_gene: TRBJ2-3; d_gene: -; CDR3aa: CASTGKGPISTDTQYF; CDR3nt: TGTGCCAGCACCGGGAAGGGACCCATTAGCACAGATACGCAGTATTTT
abundance: few; v_gene: TRBV20-1; j_gene: TRBJ1-1; d_gene: -; CDR3aa: CSAATGGLNTEAFF; CDR3nt: TGCAGTGCTGCCACCGGGGGGTTGAACACTGAAGCTTTCTTT
abundance: -; v_gene: TRBV24-1; j_gene: TRBJ1-2; d_gene: -; CDR3aa: CATSDFQNNYGYTF; CDR3nt: TGTGCCACCAGTGATTTCCAGAATAACTATGGCTACACCTTC
abundance: medium-sized; v_gene: TRBV27; j_gene: TRBJ2-1; d_gene: TRBD2; CDR3aa: CASSLRWLAGVEQFF; CDR3nt: TGTGCCAGCAGTCTCCGGTGGCTAGCGGGAGTTGAGCAGTTCTTC
abundance: few; v_gene: TRBV7-2; j_gene: TRBJ1-5; d_gene: -; CDR3aa: CASSPGRGGNKPQHF; CDR3nt: TGTGCCAGCAGCCCAGGACGGGGAGGTAACAAGCCCCAGCATTTT
abundance: -; v_gene: TRBV7-2; j_gene: TRBJ2-7; d_gene: -; CDR3aa: CASSSTDGYEQYF; CDR3nt: TGTGCCAGCAGCTCCACGGACGGATACGAGCAGTACTTC
abundance: -; v_gene: TRBV20-1; j_gene: TRBJ1-2; d_gene: -; CDR3aa: CSARDIVGDIGYTF; CDR3nt: TGCAGTGCTAGAGATATTGTTGGGGATATAGGCTACACCTTC
abundance: -; v_gene: TRBV6-2/TRBV6-3; j_gene: TRBJ1-5; d_gene: -; CDR3aa: CASTEGYSNQPQHF; CDR3nt: TGTGCCAGCACCGAAGGGTATAGCAATCAGCCCCAGCATTTT
abundance: -; v_gene: TRBV7-8; j_gene: TRBJ1-6; d_gene: -; CDR3aa: CASSVADFNSPLHF; CDR3nt: TGTGCCAGCTCGGTGGCAGACTTTAATTCACCCCTCCACTTT
abundance: -; v_gene: TRBV6-5; j_gene: TRBJ2-7; d_gene: -; CDR3aa: CASSYRTTGYEQYF; CDR3nt: TGTGCCAGCAGTTACCGAACTACCGGATACGAGCAGTACTTC
abundance: -; v_gene: TRBV7-9; j_gene: TRBJ1-5; d_gene: -; CDR3aa: CASSQGAGAYSNQPQHF; CDR3nt: TGTGCCAGCAGCCAAGGGGCGGGGGCATATAGCAATCAGCCCCAGCATTTT
abundance: -; v_gene: TRBV12-3/TRBV12-4; j_gene: TRBJ2-7; d_gene: TRBD2; CDR3aa: CASRRGLAGGIYEQYF; CDR3nt: TGTGCCAGCAGGCGGGGACTAGCGGGAGGCATATACGAGCAGTACTTC
abundance: once; v_gene: TRBV15; j_gene: TRBJ1-1; d_gene: -; CDR3aa: CATSRDGPLNTEAFF; CDR3nt: TGTGCCACCAGCAGAGATGGCCCCTTGAACACTGAAGCTTTCTTT
abundance: -; v_gene: TRBV30; j_gene: TRBJ2-7; d_gene: -; CDR3aa: CAWSVPAPGGRSGEQYF; CDR3nt: TGTGCCTGGAGTGTACCCGCCCCCGGGGGCCGATCTGGAGAGCAGTACTTC
abundance: once; v_gene: TRBV6-1; j_gene: TRBJ2-1; d_gene: TRBD2; CDR3aa: CASSPLSGRGSYNEQFF; CDR3nt: TGTGCCAGCAGCCCATTGAGCGGGAGGGGCTCCTACAATGAGCAGTTCTTC
abundance: -; v_gene: TRBV10-3; j_gene: TRBJ1-2; d_gene: -; CDR3aa: CAVSGGQTYGYTF; CDR3nt: TGTGCCGTATCAGGAGGGCAGACCTATGGCTACACCTTC
abundance: -; v_gene: TRBV7-8; j_gene: TRBJ2-6; d_gene: TRBD1; CDR3aa: CAGSSPGQGAGANVLTF; CDR3nt: TGTGCCGGCAGCTCCCCGGGACAGGGGGCCGGGGCCAACGTCCTGACTTTC
abundance: -; v_gene: TRBV5-4; j_gene: TRBJ1-2; d_gene: TRBD1; CDR3aa: CASRLTGGDYGYTF; CDR3nt: TGTGCCAGCAGACTGACAGGGGGAGACTATGGCTACACCTTC
abundance: -; v_gene: TRBV15; j_gene: TRBJ2-7; d_gene: -; CDR3aa: CATSKNQGYEQYF; CDR3nt: TGTGCCACCAGCAAAAATCAGGGCTACGAGCAGTACTTC
abundance: once; v_gene: TRBV7-2; j_gene: TRBJ1-5; d_gene: -; CDR3aa: CASSLALGGRGNQPQHF; CDR3nt: TGTGCCAGCAGCTTAGCGCTTGGGGGGAGGGGAAATCAGCCCCAGCATTTT
abundance: once; v_gene: TRBV7-8; j_gene: TRBJ2-7; d_gene: -; CDR3aa: CASSSGTLYEQYF; CDR3nt: TGTGCCAGCTCATCCGGGACCCTCTACGAGCAGTACTTC
abundance: once; v_gene: TRBV27; j_gene: TRBJ1-6; d_gene: TRBD1; CDR3aa: CASRGWDRGRSPLHF; CDR3nt: TGTGCCAGCAGAGGGTGGGACAGGGGTCGTTCACCCCTCCACTTT